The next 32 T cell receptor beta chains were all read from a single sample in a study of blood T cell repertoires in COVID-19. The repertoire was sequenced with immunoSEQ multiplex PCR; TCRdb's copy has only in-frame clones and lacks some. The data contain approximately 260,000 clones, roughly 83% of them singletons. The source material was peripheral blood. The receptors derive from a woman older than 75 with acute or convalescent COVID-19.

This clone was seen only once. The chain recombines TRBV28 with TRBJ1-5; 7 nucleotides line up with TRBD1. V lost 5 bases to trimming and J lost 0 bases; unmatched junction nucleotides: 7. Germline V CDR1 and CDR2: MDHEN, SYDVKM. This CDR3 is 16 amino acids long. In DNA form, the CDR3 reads TGTGCCAGCAGTAGGGACAGCCTATATAGCAATCAGCCCCAGCATTTT. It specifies CASSRDSLYSNQPQHF.

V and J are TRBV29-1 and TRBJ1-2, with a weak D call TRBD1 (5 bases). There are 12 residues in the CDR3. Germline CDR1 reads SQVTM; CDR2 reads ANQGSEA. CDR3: CITLGPGNGYTF. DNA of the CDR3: TGCATCACTTTGGGGCCGGGTAATGGCTACACCTTC.

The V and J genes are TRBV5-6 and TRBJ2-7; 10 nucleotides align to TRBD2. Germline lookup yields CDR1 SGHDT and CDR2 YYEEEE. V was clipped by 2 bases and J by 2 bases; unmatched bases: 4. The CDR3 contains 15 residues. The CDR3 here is CASSFSGGRAYEQYF. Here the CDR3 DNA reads TGTGCCAGCAGCTTTAGCGGGGGGCGGGCCTACGAGCAGTACTTC.

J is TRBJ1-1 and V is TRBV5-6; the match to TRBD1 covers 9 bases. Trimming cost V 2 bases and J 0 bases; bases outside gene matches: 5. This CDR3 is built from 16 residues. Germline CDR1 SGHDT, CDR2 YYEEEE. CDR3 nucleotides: TGTGCCAGCAGCTTTCTGGGACAGGGCATGAACACTGAAGCTTTCTTT. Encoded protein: CASSFLGQGMNTEAFF.

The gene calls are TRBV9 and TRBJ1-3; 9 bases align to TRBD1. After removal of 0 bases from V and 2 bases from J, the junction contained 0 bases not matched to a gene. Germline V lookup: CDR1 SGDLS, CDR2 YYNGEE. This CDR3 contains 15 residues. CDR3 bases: TGTGCCAGCAGCGTAGGGACAGGGGCTGGAAACACCATATATTTT. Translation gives CASSVGTGAGNTIYF. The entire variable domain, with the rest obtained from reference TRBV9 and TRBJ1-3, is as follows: DSGVTQTPKHLITATGQRVTLRCSPRSGDLSVYWYQQSLDQGLQFLIQYYNGEERAKGNILERFSAQQFPDLHSELNLSSLELGDSALYFCASSVGTGAGNTIYFGEGSWLTVV.

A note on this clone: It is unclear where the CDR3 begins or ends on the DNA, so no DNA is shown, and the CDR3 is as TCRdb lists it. CDR3 in amino acids: CASSLVGQGSRGFF. The gene calls are TRBV7-6 and TRBJ2-1; the table assigns TRBD1, which was not confirmed against the DNA. The length of the CDR3 is 14 amino acids, counting both ends. Germline CDR1 is SGHVS and CDR2 is FNYEAQ.

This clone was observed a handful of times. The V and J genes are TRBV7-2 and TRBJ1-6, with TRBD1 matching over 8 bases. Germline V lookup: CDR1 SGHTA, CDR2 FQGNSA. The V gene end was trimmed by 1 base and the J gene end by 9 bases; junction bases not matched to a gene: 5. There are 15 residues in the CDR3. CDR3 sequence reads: CASSLGGQGSSPLHF. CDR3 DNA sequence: TGTGCCAGCAGCTTAGGCGGACAGGGTTCTTCACCCCTCCACTTT.

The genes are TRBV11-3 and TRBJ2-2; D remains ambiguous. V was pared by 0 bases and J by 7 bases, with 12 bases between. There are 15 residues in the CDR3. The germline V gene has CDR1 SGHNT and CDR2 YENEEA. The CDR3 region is CASSLETTAGGELFF. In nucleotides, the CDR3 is TGTGCCAGCAGCTTAGAGACGACGGCAGGCGGGGAGCTGTTTTTT.

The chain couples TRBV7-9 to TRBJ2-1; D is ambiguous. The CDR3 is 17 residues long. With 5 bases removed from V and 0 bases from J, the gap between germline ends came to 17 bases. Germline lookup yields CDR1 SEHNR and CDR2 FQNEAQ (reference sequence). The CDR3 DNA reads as TGTGCCAGCAGCCGGGTCCGCGACCGGAGCTCCTACAATGAGCAGTTCTTC. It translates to CASSRVRDRSSYNEQFF.

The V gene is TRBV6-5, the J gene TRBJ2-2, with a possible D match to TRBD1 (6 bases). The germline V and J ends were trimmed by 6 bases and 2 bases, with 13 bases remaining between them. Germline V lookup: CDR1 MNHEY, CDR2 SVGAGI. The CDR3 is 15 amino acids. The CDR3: CASSTFGTNTGELFF. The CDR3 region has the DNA TGTGCCAGCAGCACCTTCGGGACAAACACCGGGGAGCTGTTTTTT.

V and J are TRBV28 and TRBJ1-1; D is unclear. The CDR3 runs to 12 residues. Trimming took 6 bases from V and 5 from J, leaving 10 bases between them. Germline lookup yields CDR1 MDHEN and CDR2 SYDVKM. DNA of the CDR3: TGTGCCAGCAGCATCCGGGGAACTGAAGCTTTCTTT. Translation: CASSIRGTEAFF.

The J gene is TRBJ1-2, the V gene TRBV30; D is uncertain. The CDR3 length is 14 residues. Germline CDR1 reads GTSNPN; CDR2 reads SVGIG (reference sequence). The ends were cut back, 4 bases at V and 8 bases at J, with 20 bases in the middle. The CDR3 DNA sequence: TGTGCCTGGACTGTCGACCCGCCAAGACACGGCTACACCTTC. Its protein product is CAWTVDPPRHGYTF.

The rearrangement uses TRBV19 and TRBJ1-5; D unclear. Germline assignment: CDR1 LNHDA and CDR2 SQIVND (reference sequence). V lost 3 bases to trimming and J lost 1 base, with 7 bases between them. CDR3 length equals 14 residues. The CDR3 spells CASSMWSSNQPQHF. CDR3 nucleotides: TGTGCCAGTAGTATGTGGAGCAGCAATCAGCCCCAGCATTTT.

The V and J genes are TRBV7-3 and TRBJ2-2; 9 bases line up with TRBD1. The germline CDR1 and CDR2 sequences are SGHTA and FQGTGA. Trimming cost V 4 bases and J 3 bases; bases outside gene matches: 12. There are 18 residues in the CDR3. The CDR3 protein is CASSSMGAGQGYTGELFF. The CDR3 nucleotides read TGTGCCAGCAGCTCAATGGGGGCGGGACAGGGCTACACCGGGGAGCTGTTTTTT.

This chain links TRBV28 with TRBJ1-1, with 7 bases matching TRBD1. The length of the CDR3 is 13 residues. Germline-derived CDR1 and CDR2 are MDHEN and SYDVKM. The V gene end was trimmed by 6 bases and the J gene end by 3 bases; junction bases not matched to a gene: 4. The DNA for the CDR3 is TGTGCCAGCAGCCTTACAGGGGACACTGAAGCTTTCTTT. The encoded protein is CASSLTGDTEAFF.

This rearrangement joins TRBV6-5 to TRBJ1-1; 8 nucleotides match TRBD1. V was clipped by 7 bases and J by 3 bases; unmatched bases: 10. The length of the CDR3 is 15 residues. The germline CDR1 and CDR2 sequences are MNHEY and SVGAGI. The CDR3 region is CASIQGATGDTEAFF. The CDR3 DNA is TGTGCCAGCATCCAGGGGGCGACCGGGGACACTGAAGCTTTCTTT.

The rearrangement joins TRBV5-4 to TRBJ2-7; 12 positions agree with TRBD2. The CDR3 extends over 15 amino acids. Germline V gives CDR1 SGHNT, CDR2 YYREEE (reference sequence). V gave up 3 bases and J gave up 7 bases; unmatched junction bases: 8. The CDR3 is CASSSTSGGPGEQYF. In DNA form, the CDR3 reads TGTGCCAGCAGCTCGACTAGCGGGGGCCCCGGGGAGCAGTACTTC.

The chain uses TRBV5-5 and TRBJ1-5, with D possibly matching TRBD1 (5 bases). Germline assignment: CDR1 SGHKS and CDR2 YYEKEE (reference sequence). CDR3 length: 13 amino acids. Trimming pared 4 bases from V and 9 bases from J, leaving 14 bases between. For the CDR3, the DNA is TGTGCCAGCAGCCCCTACGGGGGAGGGCCCCAGCATTTT. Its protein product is CASSPYGGGPQHF.

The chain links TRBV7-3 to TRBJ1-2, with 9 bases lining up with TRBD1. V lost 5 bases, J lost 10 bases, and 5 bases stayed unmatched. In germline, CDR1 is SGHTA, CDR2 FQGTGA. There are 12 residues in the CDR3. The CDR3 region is CASSPRTGAYTF. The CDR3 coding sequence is TGTGCCAGCAGCCCTCGGACAGGGGCCTACACCTTC.

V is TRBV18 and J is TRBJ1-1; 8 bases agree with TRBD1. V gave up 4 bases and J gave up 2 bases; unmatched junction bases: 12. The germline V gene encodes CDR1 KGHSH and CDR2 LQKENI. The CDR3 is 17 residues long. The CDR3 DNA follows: TGTGCCAGCTCACTGGGGACAGGCGGATTAGGAAACACTGAAGCTTTCTTT. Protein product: CASSLGTGGLGNTEAFF.

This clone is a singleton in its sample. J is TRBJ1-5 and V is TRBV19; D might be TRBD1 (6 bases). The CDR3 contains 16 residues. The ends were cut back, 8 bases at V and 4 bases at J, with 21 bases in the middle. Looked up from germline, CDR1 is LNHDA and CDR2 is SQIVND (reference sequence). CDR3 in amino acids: CASSDSLIVGNQPQHF. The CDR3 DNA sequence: TGTGCCAGTTCGGACAGCCTGATTGTCGGTAATCAGCCCCAGCATTTT.

CDR3 protein: CASSQGWSPPTAYEQYF. The CDR3 coding sequence is TGCGCCAGCAGCCAAGGATGGAGCCCACCGACGGCCTACGAGCAGTACTTC. This chain connects TRBV4-1 to TRBJ2-7, with D uncertain. Germline lookup yields CDR1 MGHRA and CDR2 YSYEKL. V lost 1 base, J lost 2 bases, and 18 bases lay in between. This CDR3 contains 17 residues.

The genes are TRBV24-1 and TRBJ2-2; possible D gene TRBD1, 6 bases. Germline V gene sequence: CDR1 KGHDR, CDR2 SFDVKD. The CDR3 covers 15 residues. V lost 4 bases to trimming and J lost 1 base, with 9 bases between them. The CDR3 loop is CATSEPTGNTGELFF. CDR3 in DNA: TGTGCCACCAGTGAGCCGACAGGGAACACCGGGGAGCTGTTTTTT.

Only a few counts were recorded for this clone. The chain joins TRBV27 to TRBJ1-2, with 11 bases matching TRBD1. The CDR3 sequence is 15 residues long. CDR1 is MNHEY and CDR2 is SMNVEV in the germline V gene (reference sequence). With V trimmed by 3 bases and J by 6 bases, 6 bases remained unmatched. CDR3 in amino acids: CASSLWGTGGDGYTF. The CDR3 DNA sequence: TGTGCCAGCAGTTTGTGGGGGACAGGGGGAGATGGCTACACCTTC.

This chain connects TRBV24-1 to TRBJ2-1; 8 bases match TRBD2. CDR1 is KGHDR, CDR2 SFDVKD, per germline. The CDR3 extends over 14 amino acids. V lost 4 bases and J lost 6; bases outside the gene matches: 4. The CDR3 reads CATSDPGLANEQFF. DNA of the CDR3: TGTGCCACCAGTGACCCCGGACTAGCCAATGAGCAGTTCTTC.

The CDR3, as DNA: TGTGCCAGCCGGGACGGGGGGCCCACCTACGAGCAGTACTTC. Its translation is CASRDGGPTYEQYF. The chain links TRBV2 to TRBJ2-7; the D gene is possibly TRBD2 (7 bases). Germline V gene data show CDR1 as SNHLY and CDR2 as FYNNEI. V was clipped by 8 bases and J by 2 bases, with 16 bases between them. The CDR3 is 14 residues long.

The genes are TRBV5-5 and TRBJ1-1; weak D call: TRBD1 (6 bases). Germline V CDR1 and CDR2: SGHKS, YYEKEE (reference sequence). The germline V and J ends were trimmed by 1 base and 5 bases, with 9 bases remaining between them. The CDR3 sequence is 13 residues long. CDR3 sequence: CASSLTGKTEAFF. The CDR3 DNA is TGTGCCAGCAGCTTGACAGGGAAGACTGAAGCTTTCTTT.

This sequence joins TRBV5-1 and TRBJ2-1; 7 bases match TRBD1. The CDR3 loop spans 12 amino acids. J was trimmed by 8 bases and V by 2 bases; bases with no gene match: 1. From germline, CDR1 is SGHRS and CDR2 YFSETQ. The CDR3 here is CASSFTGDEQFF. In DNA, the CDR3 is TGCGCCAGCAGCTTTACAGGGGATGAGCAGTTCTTC.

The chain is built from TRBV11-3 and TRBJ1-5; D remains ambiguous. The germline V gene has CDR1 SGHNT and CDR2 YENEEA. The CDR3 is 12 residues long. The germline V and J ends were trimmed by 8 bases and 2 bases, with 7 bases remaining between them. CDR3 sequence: CASGPRNQPQHF. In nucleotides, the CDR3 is TGTGCCAGCGGCCCCCGCAATCAGCCCCAGCATTTT.

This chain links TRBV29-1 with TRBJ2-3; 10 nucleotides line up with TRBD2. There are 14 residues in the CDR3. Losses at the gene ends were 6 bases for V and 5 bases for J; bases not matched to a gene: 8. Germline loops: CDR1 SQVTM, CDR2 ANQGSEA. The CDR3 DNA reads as TGCAGCGTGACCAGCGGGGGGGCCGTAGATACGCAGTATTTT. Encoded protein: CSVTSGGAVDTQYF.

The CDR3 nucleotides are TGTGCCAGCAGCGTAGGGCGAGCGGGGACTAGCTCCTACAATGAGCAGTTCTTC. Protein product: CASSVGRAGTSSYNEQFF. The chain links TRBV9 to TRBJ2-1; 8 positions agree with TRBD2. V was clipped by 0 bases and J by 0 bases; unmatched bases: 8. Germline values: CDR1 SGDLS, CDR2 YYNGEE. CDR3 size: 18 residues.

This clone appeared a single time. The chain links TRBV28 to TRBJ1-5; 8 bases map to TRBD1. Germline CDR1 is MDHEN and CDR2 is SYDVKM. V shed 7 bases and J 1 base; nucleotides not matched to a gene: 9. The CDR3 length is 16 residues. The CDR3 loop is CASNSVGTGSNQPQHF. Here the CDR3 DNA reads TGTGCCAGCAACTCCGTAGGGACAGGAAGCAATCAGCCCCAGCATTTT.